These 11 T cell receptor beta chains share one sample of origin, sequenced in a study of cytomegalovirus exposure and HLA in healthy donors. This PCR relied on a set of 60 Vbeta primers and 13 Jbeta primers. Method: immunoSEQ multiplex PCR; TCRdb's copy keeps in-frame clones and lacks some. The table has 95,000 to 150,000 clones, more than 60% seen once. The sample consisted of PBMCs. These receptor sequences come from a woman in her thirties or forties in good health and CMV-seropositive.

The sample holds a few counts of this clone. The rearrangement links TRBV29-1 to TRBJ2-7, with 7 bases matching TRBD1. The CDR3 totals 12 residues. Per germline, CDR1 SQVTM and CDR2 ANQGSEA. V dropped 6 bases and J dropped 7; count of bases not matched to a gene: 9. The CDR3 loop is CSVIRQGGEQYF. In DNA form, the CDR3 reads TGCAGCGTAATTAGACAGGGCGGTGAGCAGTACTTC.

V gene TRBV18 combines with J gene TRBJ1-6; 7 nucleotides match TRBD1. The germline V gene has CDR1 KGHSH and CDR2 LQKENI. J gave up 7 bases and V 3 bases, and 9 bases lay outside the gene matches. This CDR3 region has 16 residues. CDR3 protein: CASSPTGAQGNSPLHF. In DNA, the CDR3 is TGTGCCAGCTCACCTACAGGGGCCCAAGGGAATTCACCCCTCCACTTT.

V usage is TRBV5-1 and J usage is TRBJ2-7; 7 bases align to TRBD1. The V gene end was trimmed by 3 bases and the J gene end by 5 bases; junction bases not matched to a gene: 5. There are 13 residues in the CDR3. Germline V gives CDR1 SGHRS, CDR2 YFSETQ. The CDR3 nucleotides are TGCGCCAGCAGCTCGACAGGGTGGGACGAGCAGTACTTC. Encoded protein: CASSSTGWDEQYF.

J is TRBJ2-7 and V is TRBV6-5; 7 bases agree with TRBD2. Germline CDR1 reads MNHEY; CDR2 reads SVGAGI. J was trimmed by 2 bases and V by 7 bases; bases with no gene match: 11. The CDR3 has 15 amino acids. The CDR3, as DNA: TGTGCCAGCACCAGGACCGGGACTAAACCCTACGAGCAGTACTTC. Translated: CASTRTGTKPYEQYF.

The chain uses TRBV6-1 and TRBJ2-7, with 7 bases aligning to TRBD2. Germline V gene sequence: CDR1 MNHNS, CDR2 SASEGT. This CDR3 spans 15 amino acids. Trimming took 4 bases from V and 3 from J; bases not matched to a gene: 9. The CDR3 reads CASSAMRGTGYEQYF. The CDR3 DNA follows: TGTGCCAGCAGTGCGATGCGGGGGACTGGCTACGAGCAGTACTTC.

In its sample, this clone was seen a few times. The chain joins TRBV2 to TRBJ2-7; D is ambiguous. Trimming left V 1 base short and J 4 bases short, with 5 bases between. CDR3 length equals 12 residues. CDR1 is SNHLY, CDR2 FYNNEI, per germline. CDR3 amino acids: CASSEEEYEQYF. Written as DNA, the CDR3 is TGTGCCAGCAGTGAAGAAGAGTACGAGCAGTACTTC.

The chain links TRBV2 to TRBJ1-5, with 10 bases fitting TRBD1. V lost 7 bases to trimming and J lost 4 bases; unmatched junction nucleotides: 4. Germline V gene sequence: CDR1 SNHLY, CDR2 FYNNEI. This CDR3 contains 14 residues. The CDR3 bases are TGTGCCAGCAAAGTGGACAGGGGGAATCAGCCCCAGCATTTT. It encodes CASKVDRGNQPQHF.

This clone has a single count. The chain couples TRBV6-6 to TRBJ1-1; perhaps TRBD1 as D (6 bases). This CDR3 contains 16 residues. Trimming removed 2 bases from V and 5 bases from J, with 18 bases in between. Germline V lookup: CDR1 MNHNY, CDR2 SVGAGI (reference sequence). The CDR3 region is CASSYGGHYQGTEAFF. The CDR3 DNA reads as TGTGCCAGCAGTTACGGCGGACATTATCAGGGGACTGAAGCTTTCTTT.

The chain has TRBV5-8 and TRBJ1-2; D might be TRBD1 (6 bases). V shed 5 bases and J shed 8 bases, with 19 bases lying between them. Germline CDR1 SGHTS, CDR2 YDEGEE. The CDR3 totals 14 residues. Written as DNA, the CDR3 is TGTGCCAGCAGTGGGCTCAGGGGATCGTTGGGCTACACCTTC. Translating gives CASSGLRGSLGYTF.

The rearrangement links TRBV7-2 to TRBJ1-5; 10 bases are shared with TRBD1. The CDR3 loop spans 18 amino acids. Germline CDR1 SGHTA, CDR2 FQGNSA. V was clipped by 4 bases and J by 0 bases; unmatched bases: 9. CDR3 region: CASSSSDRGVVSNQPQHF. CDR3 coding DNA: TGTGCCAGCAGCTCATCGGACAGGGGGGTAGTTAGCAATCAGCCCCAGCATTTT.

J is TRBJ1-1 and V is TRBV5-1; the match to TRBD1 covers 8 bases. Trimming cost V 4 bases and J 8 bases; bases outside gene matches: 10. Germline CDR1 reads SGHRS; CDR2 reads YFSETQ. The CDR3 is 14 amino acids. The CDR3 bases are TGCGCCAGCAGCGCAGCGGACAGGGCTAGGGAAGCTTTCTTT. Translated, it gives CASSAADRAREAFF.